The source of this T cell receptor (beta chain) is a study of CDR3 diversity in severe acne. TCRdb re-derived calls from the PCR reads in MiXCR, one entry per CDR3 protein. Among 90,000 or so distinct CDR3 sequences listed, about half were seen once. The V gene lost 10 bases and the J gene lost 4 bases, with 17 bases spanning the gap. CDR3 size: 13 residues. Per germline, CDR1 ENHRY and CDR2 SYGVKD. The rearrangement links TRBV10-3 to TRBJ2-7; the D is unclear. The sequence was obtained from a male donor in good health, serving as a control. The material sequenced was blood. DNA for the CDR3: TGTGCCAGCCTGGACCAAGACGCTTACGAGCAGTACTTC. It encodes CASLDQDAYEQYF.